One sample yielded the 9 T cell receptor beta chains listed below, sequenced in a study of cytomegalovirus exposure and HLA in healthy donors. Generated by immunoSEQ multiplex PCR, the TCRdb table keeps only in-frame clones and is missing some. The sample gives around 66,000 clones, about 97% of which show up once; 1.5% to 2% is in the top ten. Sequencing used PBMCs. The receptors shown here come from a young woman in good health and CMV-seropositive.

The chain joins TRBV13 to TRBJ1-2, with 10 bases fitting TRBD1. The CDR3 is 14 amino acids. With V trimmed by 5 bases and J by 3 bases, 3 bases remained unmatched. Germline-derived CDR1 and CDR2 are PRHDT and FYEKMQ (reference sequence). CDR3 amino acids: CASSADRGDYGYTF. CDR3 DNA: TGTGCCAGCAGCGCGGACAGGGGGGACTATGGCTACACCTTC.

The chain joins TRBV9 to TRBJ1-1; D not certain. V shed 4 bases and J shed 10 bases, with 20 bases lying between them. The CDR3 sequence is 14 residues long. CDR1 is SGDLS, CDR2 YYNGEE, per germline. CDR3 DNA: TGTGCCAGCAGCCCCACGGGAGGACGGGGAGGAGCTTTCTTT. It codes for CASSPTGGRGGAFF.

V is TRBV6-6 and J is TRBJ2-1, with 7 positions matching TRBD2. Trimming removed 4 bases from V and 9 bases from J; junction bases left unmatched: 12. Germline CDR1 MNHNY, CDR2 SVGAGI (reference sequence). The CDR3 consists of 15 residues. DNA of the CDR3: TGTGCCAGCAGTTTATTAGCGGGTTCTCACCCTGAGCAGTTCTTC. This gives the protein CASSLLAGSHPEQFF.

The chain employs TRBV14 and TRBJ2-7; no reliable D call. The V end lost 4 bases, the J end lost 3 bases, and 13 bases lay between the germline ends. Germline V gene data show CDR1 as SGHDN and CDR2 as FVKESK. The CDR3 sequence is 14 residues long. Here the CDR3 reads CASSLRLTFYEQYF. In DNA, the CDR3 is TGTGCCAGCAGCCTCCGACTTACATTCTACGAGCAGTACTTC.

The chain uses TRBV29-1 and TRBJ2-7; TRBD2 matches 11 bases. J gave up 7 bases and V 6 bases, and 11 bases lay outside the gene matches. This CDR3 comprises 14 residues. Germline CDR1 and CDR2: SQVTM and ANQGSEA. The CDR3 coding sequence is TGCAGCGTCGGTTCGACTAGCGGGACGTCTGAGCAGTACTTC. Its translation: CSVGSTSGTSEQYF.

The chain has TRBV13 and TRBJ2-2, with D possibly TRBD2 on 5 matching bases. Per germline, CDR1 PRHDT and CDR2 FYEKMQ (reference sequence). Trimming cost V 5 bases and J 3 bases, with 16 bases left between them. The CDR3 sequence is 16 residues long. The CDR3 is CASSLSYHGDTGELFF. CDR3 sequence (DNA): TGTGCCAGCAGCCTCTCATACCACGGGGACACCGGGGAGCTGTTTTTT.

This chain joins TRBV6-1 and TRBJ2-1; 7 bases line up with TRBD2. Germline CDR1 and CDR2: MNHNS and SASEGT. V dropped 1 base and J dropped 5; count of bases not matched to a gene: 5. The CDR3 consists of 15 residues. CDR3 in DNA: TGTGCCAGCAGTGAAGGGAGCGGGACCCACAATGAGCAGTTCTTC. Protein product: CASSEGSGTHNEQFF.

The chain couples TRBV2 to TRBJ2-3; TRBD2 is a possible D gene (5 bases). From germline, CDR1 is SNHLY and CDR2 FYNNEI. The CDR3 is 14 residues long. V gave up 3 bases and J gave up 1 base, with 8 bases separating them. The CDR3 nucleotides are TGTGCCAGCAGTGAGAGGGCAGGCACAGATACGCAGTATTTT. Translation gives CASSERAGTDTQYF.

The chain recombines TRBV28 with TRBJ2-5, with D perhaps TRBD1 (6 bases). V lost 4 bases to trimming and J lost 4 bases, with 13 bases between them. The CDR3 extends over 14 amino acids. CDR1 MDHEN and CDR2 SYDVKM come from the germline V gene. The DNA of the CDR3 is TGTGCCAGCAGTTGGACAGTAAAGGCAGAGACCCAGTACTTC. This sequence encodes CASSWTVKAETQYF.